This T cell receptor beta chain was sequenced during a study of CXCR3-negative and CXCR3-positive naive CD8 T cells. From germline, CDR1 is MNHNY and CDR2 SVGAGI (reference sequence). The CDR3 runs 14 residues. All TRB cDNA libraries came from 5' RACE performed with UMI labels. TCRdb reanalyzed the 5' RACE reads and collapses them to one entry per CDR3 protein, without DNA. The sample data list 100,000 to 150,000 distinct CDR3 sequences. The rearrangement joins TRBV6-6 to TRBJ2-3. The receptor comes from a human donor in good health. Some clones in this sample may be carry-over from other donors' samples. The sequencing sample was made of naive CXCR3- CD8+ T cells from blood. Subset indicated: CD45RO-CCR7+CD27+CD95- naive CD8+ T cells lacking CXCR3 (TNR3-). This CDR3 is CASRFTASTDTQYF.